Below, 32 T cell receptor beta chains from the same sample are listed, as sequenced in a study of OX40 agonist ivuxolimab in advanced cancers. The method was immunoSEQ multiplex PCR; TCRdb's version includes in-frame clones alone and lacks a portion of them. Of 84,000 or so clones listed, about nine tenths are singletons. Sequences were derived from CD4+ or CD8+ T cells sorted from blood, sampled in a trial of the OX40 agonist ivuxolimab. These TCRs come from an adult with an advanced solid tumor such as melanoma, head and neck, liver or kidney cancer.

CDR3 DNA sequence: TGCGCCAGCGGAAAGACAGGCACAGATACGCAGTATTTT. Translation gives CASGKTGTDTQYF. The V and J genes are TRBV5-1 and TRBJ2-3; a weak D match, TRBD1 (5 bases). Germline V gene lookup returns CDR1 SGHRS and CDR2 YFSETQ. This CDR3 comprises 13 residues. V gave up 7 bases and J gave up 1 base, with 10 bases separating them.

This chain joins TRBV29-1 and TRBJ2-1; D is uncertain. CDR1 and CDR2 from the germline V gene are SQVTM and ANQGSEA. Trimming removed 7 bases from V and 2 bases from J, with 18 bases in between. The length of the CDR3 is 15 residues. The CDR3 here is CSARPSGRTYNEQFF. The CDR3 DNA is TGCAGCGCACGACCCTCAGGCCGGACCTACAATGAGCAGTTCTTC.

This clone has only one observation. CDR3 nucleotides: TGTGCCAGCAGCGTAGCCCTGCCGGGGATCAATGAGCAGTTCTTC. As protein: CASSVALPGINEQFF. This chain connects TRBV9 to TRBJ2-1, with a weak D call TRBD2 (5 bases). The V gene lost 0 bases and the J gene lost 6 bases, with 13 bases spanning the gap. Germline CDR1 reads SGDLS; CDR2 reads YYNGEE. The CDR3 sequence is 15 residues long. Variable domain in full (rest from reference TRBV9 and TRBJ2-1): DSGVTQTPKHLITATGQRVTLRCSPRSGDLSVYWYQQSLDQGLQFLIQYYNGEERAKGNILERFSAQQFPDLHSELNLSSLELGDSALYFCASSVALPGINEQFFGPGTRLTVL.

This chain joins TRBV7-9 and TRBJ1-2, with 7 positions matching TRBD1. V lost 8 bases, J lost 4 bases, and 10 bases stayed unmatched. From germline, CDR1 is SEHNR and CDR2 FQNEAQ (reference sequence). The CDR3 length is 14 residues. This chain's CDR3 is CASWRGLGGYGYTF. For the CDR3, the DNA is TGTGCCAGCTGGAGGGGGCTCGGCGGCTATGGCTACACCTTC.

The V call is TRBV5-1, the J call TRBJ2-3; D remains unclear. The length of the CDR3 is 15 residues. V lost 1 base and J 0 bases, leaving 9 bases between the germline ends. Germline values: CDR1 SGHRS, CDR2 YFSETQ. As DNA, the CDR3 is TGCGCCAGCAGCTTGCGACTCCCTAGCACAGATACGCAGTATTTT. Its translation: CASSLRLPSTDTQYF.

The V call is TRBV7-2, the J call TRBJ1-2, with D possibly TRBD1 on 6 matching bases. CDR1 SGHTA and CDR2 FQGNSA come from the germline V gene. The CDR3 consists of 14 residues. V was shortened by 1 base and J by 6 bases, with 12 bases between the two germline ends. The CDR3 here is CASSLGGQQHGYTF. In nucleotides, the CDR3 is TGTGCCAGCAGCTTAGGTGGACAGCAACATGGCTACACCTTC.

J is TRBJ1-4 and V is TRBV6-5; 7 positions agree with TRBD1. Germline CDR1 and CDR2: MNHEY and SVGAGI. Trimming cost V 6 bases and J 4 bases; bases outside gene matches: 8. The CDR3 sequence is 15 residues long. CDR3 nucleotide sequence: TGTGCCAGCAGATCGACAGGGACATATAATGAAAAACTGTTTTTT. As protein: CASRSTGTYNEKLFF.

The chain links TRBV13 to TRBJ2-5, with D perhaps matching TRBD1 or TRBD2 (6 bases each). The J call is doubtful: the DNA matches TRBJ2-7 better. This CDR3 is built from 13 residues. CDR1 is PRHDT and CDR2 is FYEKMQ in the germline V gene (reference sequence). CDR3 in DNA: TGTGCCAGCAGCCTACCACAGGGAGGCGAGCAGTACTTC. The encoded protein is CASSLPQGGEQYF.

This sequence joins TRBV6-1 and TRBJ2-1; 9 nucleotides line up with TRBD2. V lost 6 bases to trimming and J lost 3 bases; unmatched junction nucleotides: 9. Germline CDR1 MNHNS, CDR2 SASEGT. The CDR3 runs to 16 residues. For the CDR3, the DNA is TGTGCCAGCAGAGAACTTAGCGGGGGATACTACAATGAGCAGTTCTTC. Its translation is CASRELSGGYYNEQFF.

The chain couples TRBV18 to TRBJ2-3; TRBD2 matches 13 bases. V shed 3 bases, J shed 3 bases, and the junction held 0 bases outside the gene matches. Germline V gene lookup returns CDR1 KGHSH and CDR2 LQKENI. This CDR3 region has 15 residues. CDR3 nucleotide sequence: TGTGCCAGCTCACCGGGACTAGCGGGAACAGATACGCAGTATTTT. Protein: CASSPGLAGTDTQYF.

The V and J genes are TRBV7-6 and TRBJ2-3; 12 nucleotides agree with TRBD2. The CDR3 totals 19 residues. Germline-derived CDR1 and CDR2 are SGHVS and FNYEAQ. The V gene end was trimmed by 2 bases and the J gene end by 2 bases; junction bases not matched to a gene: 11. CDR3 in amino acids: CASSLRPLSSGGVTDTQYF. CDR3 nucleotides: TGTGCCAGCAGCTTAAGGCCCCTCTCTAGCGGGGGGGTCACAGATACGCAGTATTTT. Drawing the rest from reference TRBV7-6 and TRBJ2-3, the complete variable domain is GAGVSQSPRYKVTKRGQDVALRCDPISGHVSLYWYRQALGQGPEFLTYFNYEAQQDKSGLPNDRFSAERPEGSISTLTIQRTEQRDSAMYRCASSLRPLSSGGVTDTQYFGPGTRLTVL.

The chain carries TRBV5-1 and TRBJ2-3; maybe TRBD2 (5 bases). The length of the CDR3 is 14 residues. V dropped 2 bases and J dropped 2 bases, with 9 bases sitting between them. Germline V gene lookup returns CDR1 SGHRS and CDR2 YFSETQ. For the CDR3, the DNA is TGCGCCAGCAGCTTCCGACGGGACACAGATACGCAGTATTTT. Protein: CASSFRRDTDTQYF.

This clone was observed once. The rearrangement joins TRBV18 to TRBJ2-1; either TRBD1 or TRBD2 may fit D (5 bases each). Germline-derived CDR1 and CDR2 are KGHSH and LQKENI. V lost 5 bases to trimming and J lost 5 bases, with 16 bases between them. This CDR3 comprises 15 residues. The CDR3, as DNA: TGTGCCAGCTCAGGATACCGGGACCGGGACAATGAGCAGTTCTTC. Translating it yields CASSGYRDRDNEQFF.

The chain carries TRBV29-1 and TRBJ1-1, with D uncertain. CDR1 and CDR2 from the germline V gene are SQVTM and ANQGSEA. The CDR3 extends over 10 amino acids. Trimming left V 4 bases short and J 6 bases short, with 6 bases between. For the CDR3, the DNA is TGCAGCGTTGCCGTGGCTGAAGCTTTCTTT. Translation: CSVAVAEAFF. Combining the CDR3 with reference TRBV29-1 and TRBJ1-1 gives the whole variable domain SAVISQKPSRDICQRGTSLTIQCQVDSQVTMMFWYRQQPGQSLTLIATANQGSEATYESGFVIDKFPISRPNLTFSTLTVSNMSPEDSSIYLCSVAVAEAFFGQGTRLTVV.

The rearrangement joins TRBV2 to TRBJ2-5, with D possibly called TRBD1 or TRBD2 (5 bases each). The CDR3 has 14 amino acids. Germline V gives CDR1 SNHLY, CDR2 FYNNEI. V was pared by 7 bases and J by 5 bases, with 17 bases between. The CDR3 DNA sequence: TGTGCCAGCAATGGGGGTGGGATCTGGGAGACCCAGTACTTC. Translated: CASNGGGIWETQYF.

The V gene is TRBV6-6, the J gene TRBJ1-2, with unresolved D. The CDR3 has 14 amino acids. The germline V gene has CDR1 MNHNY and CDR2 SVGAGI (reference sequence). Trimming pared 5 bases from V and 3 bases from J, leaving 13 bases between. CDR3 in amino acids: CASSQSQTYYGYTF. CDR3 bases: TGTGCCAGCAGTCAGAGTCAGACTTACTATGGCTACACCTTC.

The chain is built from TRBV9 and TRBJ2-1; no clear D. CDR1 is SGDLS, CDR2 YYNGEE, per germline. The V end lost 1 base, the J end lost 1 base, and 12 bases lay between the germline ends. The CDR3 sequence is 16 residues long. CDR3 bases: TGTGCCAGCAGCGTACTGGCATCGTCTTCCTACAATGAGCAGTTCTTC. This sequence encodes CASSVLASSSYNEQFF.

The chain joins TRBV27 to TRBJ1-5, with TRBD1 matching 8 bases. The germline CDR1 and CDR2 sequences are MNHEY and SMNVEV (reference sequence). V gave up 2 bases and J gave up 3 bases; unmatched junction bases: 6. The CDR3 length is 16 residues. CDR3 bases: TGTGCCAGCAGTTTAGGGACAGGCAGTAACAATCAGCCCCAGCATTTT. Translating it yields CASSLGTGSNNQPQHF.

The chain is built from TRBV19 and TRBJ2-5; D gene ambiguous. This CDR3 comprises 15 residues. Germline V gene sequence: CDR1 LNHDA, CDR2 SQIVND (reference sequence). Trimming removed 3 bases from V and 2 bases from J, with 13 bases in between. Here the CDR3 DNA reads TGTGCCAGTAGTATGGCCGGAATCCTACAAGAGACCCAGTACTTC. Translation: CASSMAGILQETQYF. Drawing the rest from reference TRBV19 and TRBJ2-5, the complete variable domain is DGGITQSPKYLFRKEGQNVTLSCEQNLNHDAMYWYRQDPGQGLRLIYYSQIVNDFQKGDIAEGYSVSREKKESFPLTVTSAQKNPTAFYLCASSMAGILQETQYFGPGTRLLVL.

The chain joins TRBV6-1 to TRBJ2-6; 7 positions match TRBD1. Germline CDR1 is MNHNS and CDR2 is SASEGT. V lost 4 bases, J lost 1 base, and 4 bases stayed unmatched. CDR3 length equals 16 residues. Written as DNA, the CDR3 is TGTGCCAGCAGTGCAGACAGGGCTTCTGGGGCCAACGTCCTGACTTTC. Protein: CASSADRASGANVLTF.

The CDR3 sequence: CASAAADGSTDTQYF. CDR3 bases: TGTGCCAGTGCCGCCGCGGACGGTAGCACAGATACGCAGTATTTT. J is TRBJ2-3 and V is TRBV28; D unresolved. Germline CDR1 reads MDHEN; CDR2 reads SYDVKM. The CDR3 spans 15 residues. V was pared by 9 bases and J by 0 bases, with 16 bases between.

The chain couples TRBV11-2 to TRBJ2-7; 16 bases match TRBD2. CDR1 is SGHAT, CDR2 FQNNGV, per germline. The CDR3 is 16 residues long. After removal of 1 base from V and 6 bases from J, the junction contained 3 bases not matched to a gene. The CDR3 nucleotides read TGTGCCAGCAGCTTAGGAGGGACTAGCGGGAGGGGCGAGCAGTACTTC. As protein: CASSLGGTSGRGEQYF.

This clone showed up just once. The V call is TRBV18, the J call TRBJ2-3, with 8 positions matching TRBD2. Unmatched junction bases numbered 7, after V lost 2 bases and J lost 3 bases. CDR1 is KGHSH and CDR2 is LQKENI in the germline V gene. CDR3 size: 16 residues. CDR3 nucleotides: TGTGCCAGCTCACCATCAGCGGGAGTTGAAACAGATACGCAGTATTTT. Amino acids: CASSPSAGVETDTQYF.

The CDR3 loop reads CATSRGLGGGSEQFF. CDR3 DNA sequence: TGTGCCACCAGCCGTGGATTAGGGGGGGGTAGTGAGCAGTTCTTC. The rearrangement links TRBV15 to TRBJ2-1; perhaps TRBD2 as D (7 bases). This CDR3 spans 15 amino acids. V was clipped by 5 bases and J by 9 bases, with 20 bases between them. Germline-derived CDR1 and CDR2 are LNHNV and YYDKDF (reference sequence).

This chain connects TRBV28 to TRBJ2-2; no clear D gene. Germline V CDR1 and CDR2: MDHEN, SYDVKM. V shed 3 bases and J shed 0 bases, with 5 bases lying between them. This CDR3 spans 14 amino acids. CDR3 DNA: TGTGCCAGCAGTTTTCCCCCGAACACCGGGGAGCTGTTTTTT. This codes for CASSFPPNTGELFF.

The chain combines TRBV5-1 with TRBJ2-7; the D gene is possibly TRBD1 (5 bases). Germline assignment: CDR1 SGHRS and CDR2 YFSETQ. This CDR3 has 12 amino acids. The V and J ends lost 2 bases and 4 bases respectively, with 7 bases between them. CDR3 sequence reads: CASSFNRYEQYF. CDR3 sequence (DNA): TGCGCCAGCAGCTTTAACAGGTACGAGCAGTACTTC. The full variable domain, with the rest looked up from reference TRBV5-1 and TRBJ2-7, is KAGVTQTPRYLIKTRGQQVTLSCSPISGHRSVSWYQQTPGQGLQFLFEYFSETQRNKGNFPGRFSGRQFSNSRSEMNVSTLELGDSALYLCASSFNRYEQYFGPGTRLTVT.

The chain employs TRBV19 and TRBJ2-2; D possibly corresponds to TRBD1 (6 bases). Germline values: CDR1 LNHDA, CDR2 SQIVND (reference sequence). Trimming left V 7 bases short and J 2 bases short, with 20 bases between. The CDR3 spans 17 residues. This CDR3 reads CASTSRGSWGNTGELFF. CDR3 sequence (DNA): TGTGCCAGTACCAGTAGGGGGTCTTGGGGAAACACCGGGGAGCTGTTTTTT.

CDR3 DNA sequence: TGTGCCAGCGATCTCGGTGGAGGTAAAGCTTTCTTT. Its protein product is CASDLGGGKAFF. The J gene is TRBJ1-1, the V gene TRBV28; unclear D gene. The V gene lost 8 bases and the J gene lost 9 bases, with 16 bases spanning the gap. The CDR3 runs 12 residues. The V gene's germline CDR1 is MDHEN and CDR2 SYDVKM.

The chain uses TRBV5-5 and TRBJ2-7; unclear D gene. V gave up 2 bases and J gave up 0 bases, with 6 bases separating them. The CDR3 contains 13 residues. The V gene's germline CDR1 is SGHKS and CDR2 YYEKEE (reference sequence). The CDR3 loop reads CASSFGTSYEQYF. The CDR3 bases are TGTGCCAGCAGCTTTGGAACCTCCTACGAGCAGTACTTC.

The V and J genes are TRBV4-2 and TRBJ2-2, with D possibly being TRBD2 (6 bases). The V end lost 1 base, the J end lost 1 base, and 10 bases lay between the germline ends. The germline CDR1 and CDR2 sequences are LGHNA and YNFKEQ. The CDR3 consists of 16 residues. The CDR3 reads CASSQVEGGNTGELFF. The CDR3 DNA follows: TGTGCCAGCAGCCAAGTCGAGGGAGGGAACACCGGGGAGCTGTTTTTT.

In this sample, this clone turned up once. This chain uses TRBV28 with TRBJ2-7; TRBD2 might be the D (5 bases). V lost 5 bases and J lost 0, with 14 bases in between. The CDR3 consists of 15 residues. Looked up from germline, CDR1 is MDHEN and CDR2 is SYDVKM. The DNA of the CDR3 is TGTGCCAGCAGTATGGCGGGTACCACCTCCTACGAGCAGTACTTC. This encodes CASSMAGTTSYEQYF.

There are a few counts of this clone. This chain's CDR3 is CASSTASGRGTDTQYF. Written as DNA, the CDR3 is TGTGCCAGCAGCACCGCTAGCGGGAGAGGCACAGATACGCAGTATTTT. V and J are TRBV5-4 and TRBJ2-3, with 10 nucleotides matching TRBD2. Germline CDR1 is SGHNT and CDR2 is YYREEE (reference sequence). J was trimmed by 1 base and V by 4 bases; bases with no gene match: 6. The CDR3 contains 16 residues.